The 7 T cell receptor beta chains in this list originate from one sample, sequenced in a study of technical replicates of blood from a handful of donors (dated by TCRdb to 2016 to 2017). Preparation of the library involved the immunoSEQ multiplex PCR assay. This is the immuneACCESS table as TCRdb keeps it, with only in-frame sequences that have V and J called. A part of the clones is gone; compared with another copy, unresolved V genes explain less than half, and the rest is unexplained. Within this sample are roughly 50,000 clones, with 90% to 95% of them counted one time only. The ten largest clones take up about 3% of the sample. The sample taken for sequencing was PBMCs. The origin of the receptors is a human donor in good health. Some clones in this sample may be carry-over from other donors' samples.

This clone was seen only once. The chain combines TRBV6-5 with TRBJ2-7, with 10 bases aligning to TRBD2. The CDR3 sequence is 14 residues long. Germline V gives CDR1 MNHEY, CDR2 SVGAGI. V shed 8 bases, J shed 5 bases, and the junction held 9 bases outside the gene matches. The CDR3 region has the DNA TGTGCCAGCGCGCAAACCGGGACTAGCGACGAGCAGTACTTC. Translation gives CASAQTGTSDEQYF.

This clone has just one count. The chain has TRBV7-2 and TRBJ2-7, with TRBD2 matching 14 bases. Trimming took 5 bases from V and 6 from J; bases not matched to a gene: 15. In germline, CDR1 is SGHTA, CDR2 FQGNSA. The CDR3 extends over 18 amino acids. The CDR3 DNA reads as TGTGCCAGCAGCGTAGTAGGGGGGGGGACTAGCGGGAGAGTCGAGCAGTACTTC. Residues: CASSVVGGGTSGRVEQYF.

Note on this clone: This CDR3 fails to terminate in the conserved phenylalanine or tryptophan, so it likely reflects a read error. The DNA is left out, because the CDR3 cannot be placed on it with certainty; the CDR3 is given as TCRdb lists it. The genes are TRBV7-9 and TRBJ2-3; the table's D call TRBD2 went unverified against the DNA. Germline assignment: CDR1 SEHNR and CDR2 FQNEAQ (reference sequence). A total of 11 residues make up the CDR3, ends included. The CDR3 is CASSLGEYAFL.

The chain recombines TRBV5-1 with TRBJ2-5, with 7 bases identical to TRBD1. The length of the CDR3 is 13 residues. After removal of 4 bases from V and 5 bases from J, the junction contained 5 bases not matched to a gene. Germline V gives CDR1 SGHRS, CDR2 YFSETQ. The chain's CDR3 is CASSPGTAETQYF. DNA for the CDR3: TGCGCCAGCAGCCCGGGGACAGCGGAGACCCAGTACTTC.

This clone was seen once. V gene TRBV6-1 combines with J gene TRBJ1-5; D is possibly TRBD1 (6 bases). V was cut by 4 bases and J by 0 bases, with 13 bases left in between. The CDR3 consists of 16 residues. Germline assignment: CDR1 MNHNS and CDR2 SASEGT. CDR3 amino acids: CASSVDGQYSNQPQHF. The CDR3 coding sequence is TGTGCCAGCAGTGTCGACGGACAGTATAGCAATCAGCCCCAGCATTTT.

V is TRBV2 and J is TRBJ2-7; maybe TRBD1 (6 bases). V lost 6 bases and J 0 bases, leaving 15 bases between the germline ends. The length of the CDR3 is 15 residues. Germline CDR1 reads SNHLY; CDR2 reads FYNNEI. As DNA, the CDR3 is TGTGCCAGCAGCCAAGACCAGGGGAACTCCTACGAGCAGTACTTC. Its protein product is CASSQDQGNSYEQYF. Combining the CDR3 with reference TRBV2 and TRBJ2-7 gives the whole variable domain EPEVTQTPSHQVTQMGQEVILRCVPISNHLYFYWYRQILGQKVEFLVSFYNNEISEKSEIFDDQFSVERPDGSNFTLKIRSTKLEDSAMYFCASSQDQGNSYEQYFGPGTRLTVT.

V gene TRBV7-6 combines with J gene TRBJ1-5, with D possibly matching TRBD1 (6 bases). This CDR3 contains 15 residues. Trimming took off 5 bases at V and 3 bases at J, with 14 bases between the two ends. The V gene's germline CDR1 is SGHVS and CDR2 FNYEAQ. CDR3: CASSPSGGPNQPQHF. CDR3 coding DNA: TGTGCCAGCAGCCCAAGTGGGGGCCCCAATCAGCCCCAGCATTTT.